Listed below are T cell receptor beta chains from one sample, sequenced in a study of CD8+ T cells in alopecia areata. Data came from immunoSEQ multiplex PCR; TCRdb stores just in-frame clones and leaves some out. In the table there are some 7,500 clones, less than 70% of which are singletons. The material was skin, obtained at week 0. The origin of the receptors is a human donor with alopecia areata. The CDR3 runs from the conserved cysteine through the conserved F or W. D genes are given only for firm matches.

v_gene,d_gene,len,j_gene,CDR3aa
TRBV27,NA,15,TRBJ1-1,CASSPHVGVNTEAFF
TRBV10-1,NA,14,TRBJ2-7,CASSESGNSYEQYF
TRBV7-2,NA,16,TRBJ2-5,CASSSGGAGIQETQYF
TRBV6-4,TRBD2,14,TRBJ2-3,CASTTSGSTDTQYF
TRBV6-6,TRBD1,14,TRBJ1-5,CASRYRGSNQPQHF
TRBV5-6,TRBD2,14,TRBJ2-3,CASSLTSGTYTQYF
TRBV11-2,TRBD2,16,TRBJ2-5,CASSSGTSGKEVTQYF
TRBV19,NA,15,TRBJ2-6,CASSIQGTGANVLTF
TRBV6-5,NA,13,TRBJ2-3,CASGRTGGDTQYF
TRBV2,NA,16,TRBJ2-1,CASSEWSAGSYNEQFF
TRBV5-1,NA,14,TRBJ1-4,CASSFQGIGEKLFF
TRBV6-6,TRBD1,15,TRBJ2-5,CATNTGTGVKETQYF
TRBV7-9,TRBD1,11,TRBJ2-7,CAGGQFYEQYF
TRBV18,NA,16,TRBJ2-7,CASSPFWSVKGYEQYF
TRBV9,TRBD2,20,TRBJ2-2,CASSYLGLAGYSANTGELFF
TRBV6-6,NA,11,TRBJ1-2,CASSEGYGYTF
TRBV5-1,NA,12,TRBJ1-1,CASSLSHTEAFF
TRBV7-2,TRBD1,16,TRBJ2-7,CASRSRGGQRPLEQYF
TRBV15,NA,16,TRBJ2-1,CATSRGPTRVYNEQFF
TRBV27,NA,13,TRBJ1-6,CASSFRGYSPLHF
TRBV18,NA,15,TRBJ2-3,CASSPDTNLPDTQYF
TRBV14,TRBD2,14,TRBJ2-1,CASRVAGAPNEQFF
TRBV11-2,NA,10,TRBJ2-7,CASSLVEQYF
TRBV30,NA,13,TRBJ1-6,CAWSVLSDSPLHF
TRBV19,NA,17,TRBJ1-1,CASSMELRVGGSTEAFF
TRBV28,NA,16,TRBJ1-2,CASNLQGSSPLNGYTF
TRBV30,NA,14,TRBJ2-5,CAWSVSVGQETQYF
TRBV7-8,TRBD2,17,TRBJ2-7,CASSPGLAGLSSYEQYF
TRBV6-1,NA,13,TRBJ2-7,CASNRRTSYEQYF
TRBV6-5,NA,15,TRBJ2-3,CASSTGPVGTDTQYF
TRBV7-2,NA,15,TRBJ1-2,CASSSQIGYRDGYTF
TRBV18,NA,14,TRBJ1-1,CASSPSTYYTEAFF
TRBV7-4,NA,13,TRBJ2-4,CASSLGVGNIQYF
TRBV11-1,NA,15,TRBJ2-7,CASSLDRAVSYEQYF
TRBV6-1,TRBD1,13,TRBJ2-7,CASTRQGSYEQYF
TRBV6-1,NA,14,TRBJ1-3,CASTQSLSGNTIYF